This TCR beta chain was retrieved from a study of shared clonotypes between healthy human individuals. Whole-study results and caveats: Among donors, clonotype sharing was expected to be affected by sequencing depth.

This CDR3 has 18 amino acids. J gave up 7 bases and V 4 bases, and 18 bases lay outside the gene matches. CDR1 is MDHEN, CDR2 SYDVKM, per germline. Deep was the level at which the assay was run. Sorted-subset replicate PCR reactions were performed with approximately 200 ng DNA, corresponding to roughly 30,000 T cell genomes. Sequencing used immunoSEQ multiplex PCR; TCRdb keeps in-frame clones, though not all of them. There are under 600,000 clones in the sample; 98% occur only once, and approximately 0.33% lies in the top ten. With regard to this clone: The antigen remains unidentified.

CD45RO-negative CD8 cells positively selected for CCR7 made up the naive population, which excluded terminally differentiated effector memory CD45RA+ cells. The sequencing input was naive CD8+ T cells sorted from blood. The chain has TRBV28 and TRBJ2-7; 11 bases map to TRBD2. The origin of this receptor is a man aged 25-45 years in good health. The CDR3 reads CASSWRGPVAGGPREQYF. The CDR3 nucleotides are TGTGCCAGCAGTTGGCGGGGGCCCGTAGCGGGAGGGCCGAGGGAGCAGTACTTC.